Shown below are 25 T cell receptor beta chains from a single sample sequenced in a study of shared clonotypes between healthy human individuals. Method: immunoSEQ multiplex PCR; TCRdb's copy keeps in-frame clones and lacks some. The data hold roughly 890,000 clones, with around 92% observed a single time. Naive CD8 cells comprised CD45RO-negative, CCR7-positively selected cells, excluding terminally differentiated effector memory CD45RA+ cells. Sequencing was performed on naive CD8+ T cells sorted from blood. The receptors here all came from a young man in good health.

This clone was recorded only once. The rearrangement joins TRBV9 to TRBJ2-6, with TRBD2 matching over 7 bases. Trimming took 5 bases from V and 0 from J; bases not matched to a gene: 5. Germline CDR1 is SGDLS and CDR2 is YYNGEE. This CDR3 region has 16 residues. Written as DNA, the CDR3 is TGTGCCAGCAGGGGAGGGGAGAACTCTGGGGCCAACGTCCTGACTTTC. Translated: CASRGGENSGANVLTF.

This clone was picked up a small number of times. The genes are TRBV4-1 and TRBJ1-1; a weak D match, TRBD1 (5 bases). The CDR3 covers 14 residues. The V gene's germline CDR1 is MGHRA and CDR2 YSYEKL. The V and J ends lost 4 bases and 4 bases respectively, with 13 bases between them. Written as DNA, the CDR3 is TGCGCCAGCAGCCGAGAAGAGCAGGGCACTGAAGCTTTCTTT. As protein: CASSREEQGTEAFF.

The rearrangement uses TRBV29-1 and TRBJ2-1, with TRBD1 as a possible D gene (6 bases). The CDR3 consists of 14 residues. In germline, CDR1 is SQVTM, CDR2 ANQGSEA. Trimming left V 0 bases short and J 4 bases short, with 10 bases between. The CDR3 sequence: CSVEDLGGYNEQFF. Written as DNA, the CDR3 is TGCAGCGTTGAAGATCTAGGGGGTTACAATGAGCAGTTCTTC.

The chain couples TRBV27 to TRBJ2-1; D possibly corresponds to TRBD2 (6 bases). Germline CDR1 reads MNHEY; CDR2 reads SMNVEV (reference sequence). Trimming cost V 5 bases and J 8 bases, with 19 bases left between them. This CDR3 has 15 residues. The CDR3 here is CASSQRVGTFDEQFF. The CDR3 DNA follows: TGTGCCAGCAGTCAAAGAGTAGGGACTTTTGATGAGCAGTTCTTC.

The DNA for the CDR3 is TGTGCCAGCAGTTTAACTAGCGCTCGGCATGAGCAGTTCTTC. Residues: CASSLTSARHEQFF. The rearrangement joins TRBV27 to TRBJ2-1, with 7 bases matching TRBD2. Germline CDR1 and CDR2: MNHEY and SMNVEV (reference sequence). After removal of 2 bases from V and 8 bases from J, the junction contained 6 bases not matched to a gene. This CDR3 comprises 14 residues.

The CDR3 loop reads CASSETWGPSSYNEQFF. The CDR3 coding sequence is TGCGCCAGCAGCGAGACGTGGGGGCCGAGCTCCTACAATGAGCAGTTCTTC. The chain is built from TRBV5-1 and TRBJ2-1; a possible D gene is TRBD1 (6 bases). The CDR3 has 17 residues. Germline CDR1 SGHRS, CDR2 YFSETQ. Trimming cost V 4 bases and J 0 bases, with 17 bases left between them.

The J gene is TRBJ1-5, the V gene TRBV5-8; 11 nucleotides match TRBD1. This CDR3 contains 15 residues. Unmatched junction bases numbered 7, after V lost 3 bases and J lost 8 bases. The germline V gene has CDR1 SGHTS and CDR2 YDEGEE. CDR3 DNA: TGTGCCAGCAGCTGGATCCGGGACAGGGGGAAGCCCCAGCATTTT. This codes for CASSWIRDRGKPQHF.

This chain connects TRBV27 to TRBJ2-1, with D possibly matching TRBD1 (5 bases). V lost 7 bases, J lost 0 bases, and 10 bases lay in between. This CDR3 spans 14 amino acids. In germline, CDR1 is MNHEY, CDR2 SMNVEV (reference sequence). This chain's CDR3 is CASTPDSSYNEQFF. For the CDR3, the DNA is TGTGCCAGCACCCCCGACAGCTCCTACAATGAGCAGTTCTTC.

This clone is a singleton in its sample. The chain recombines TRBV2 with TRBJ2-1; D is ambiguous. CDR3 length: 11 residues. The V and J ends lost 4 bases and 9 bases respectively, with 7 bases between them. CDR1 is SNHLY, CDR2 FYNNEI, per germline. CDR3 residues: CASSVDAEQFF. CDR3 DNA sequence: TGTGCCAGCAGTGTGGATGCTGAGCAGTTCTTC.

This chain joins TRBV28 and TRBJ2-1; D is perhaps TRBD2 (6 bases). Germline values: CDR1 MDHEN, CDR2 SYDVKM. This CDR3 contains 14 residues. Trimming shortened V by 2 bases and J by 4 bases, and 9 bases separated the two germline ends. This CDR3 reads CASSLSGPYNEQFF. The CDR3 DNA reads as TGTGCCAGCAGTTTAAGCGGGCCTTACAATGAGCAGTTCTTC.

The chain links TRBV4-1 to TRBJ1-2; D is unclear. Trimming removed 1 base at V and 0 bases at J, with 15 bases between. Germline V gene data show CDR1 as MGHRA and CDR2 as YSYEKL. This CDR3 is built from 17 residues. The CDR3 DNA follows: TGCGCCAGCAGCCAAGGGTTTAAGGGCAGCCCTAACTATGGCTACACCTTC. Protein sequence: CASSQGFKGSPNYGYTF.

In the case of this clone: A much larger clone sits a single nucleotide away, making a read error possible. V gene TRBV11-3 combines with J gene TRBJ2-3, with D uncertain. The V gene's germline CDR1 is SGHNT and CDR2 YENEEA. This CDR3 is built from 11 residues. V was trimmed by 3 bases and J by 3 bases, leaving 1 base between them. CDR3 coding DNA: TGTGCCAGCAGCTTGACAGATACGCAGTATTTT. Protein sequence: CASSLTDTQYF. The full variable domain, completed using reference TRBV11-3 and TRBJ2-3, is EAGVVQSPRYKIIEKKQPVAFWCNPISGHNTLYWYLQNLGQGPELLIRYENEEAVDDSQLPKDRFSAERLKGVDSTLKIQPAELGDSAVYLCASSLTDTQYFGPGTRLTVL.

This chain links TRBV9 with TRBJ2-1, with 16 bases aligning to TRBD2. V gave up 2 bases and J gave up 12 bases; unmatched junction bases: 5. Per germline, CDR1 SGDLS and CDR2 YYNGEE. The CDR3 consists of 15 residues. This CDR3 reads CASSVGTSGRVGQFF. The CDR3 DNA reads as TGTGCCAGCAGCGTCGGGACTAGCGGGAGGGTGGGGCAGTTCTTC.

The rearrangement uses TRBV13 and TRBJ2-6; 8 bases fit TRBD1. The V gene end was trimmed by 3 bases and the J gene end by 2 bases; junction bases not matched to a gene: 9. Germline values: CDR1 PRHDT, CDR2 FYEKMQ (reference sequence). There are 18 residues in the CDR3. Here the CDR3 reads CASSFLDRGGAGANVLTF. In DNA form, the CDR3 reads TGTGCCAGCAGCTTTTTAGACAGGGGCGGGGCTGGGGCCAACGTCCTGACTTTC.

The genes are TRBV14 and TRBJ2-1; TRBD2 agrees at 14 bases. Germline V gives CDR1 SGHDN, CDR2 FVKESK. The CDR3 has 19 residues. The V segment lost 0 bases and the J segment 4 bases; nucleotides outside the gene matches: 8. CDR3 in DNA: TGTGCCAGCAGCCAAGATCCGGGACTAGCGGGAGTCACTTACAATGAGCAGTTCTTC. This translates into CASSQDPGLAGVTYNEQFF.

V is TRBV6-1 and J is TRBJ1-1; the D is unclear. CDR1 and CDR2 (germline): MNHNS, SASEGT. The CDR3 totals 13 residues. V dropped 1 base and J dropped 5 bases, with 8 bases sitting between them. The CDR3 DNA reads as TGTGCCAGCAGTGAAGTAAGGATGACTGAAGCTTTCTTT. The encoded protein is CASSEVRMTEAFF.

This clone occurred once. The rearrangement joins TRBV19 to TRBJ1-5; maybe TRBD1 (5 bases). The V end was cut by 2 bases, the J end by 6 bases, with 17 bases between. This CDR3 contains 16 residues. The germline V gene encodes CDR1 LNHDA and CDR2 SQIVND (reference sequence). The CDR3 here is CASSISGARGSQPQHF. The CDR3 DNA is TGTGCCAGTAGTATATCTGGGGCTAGAGGGAGTCAGCCCCAGCATTTT.

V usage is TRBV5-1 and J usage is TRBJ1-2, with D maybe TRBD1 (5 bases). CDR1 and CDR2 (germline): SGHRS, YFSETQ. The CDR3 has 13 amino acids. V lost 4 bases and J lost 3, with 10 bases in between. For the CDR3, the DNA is TGCGCCAGCAGCCCCCCGGGGGACTATGGCTACACCTTC. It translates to CASSPPGDYGYTF.

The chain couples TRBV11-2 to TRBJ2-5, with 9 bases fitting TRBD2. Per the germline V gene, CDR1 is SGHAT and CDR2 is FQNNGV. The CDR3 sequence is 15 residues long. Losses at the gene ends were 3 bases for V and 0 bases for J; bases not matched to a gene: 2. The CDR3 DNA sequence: TGTGCCAGCAGCTTGAGACTAGCGGACCAAGAGACCCAGTACTTC. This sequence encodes CASSLRLADQETQYF.

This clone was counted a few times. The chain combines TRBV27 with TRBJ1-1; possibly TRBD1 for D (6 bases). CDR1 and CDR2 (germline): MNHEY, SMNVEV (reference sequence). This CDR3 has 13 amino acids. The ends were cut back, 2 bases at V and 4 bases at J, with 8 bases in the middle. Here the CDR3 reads CASSLGGFTEAFF. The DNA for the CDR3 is TGTGCCAGCAGTTTAGGGGGCTTCACTGAAGCTTTCTTT.

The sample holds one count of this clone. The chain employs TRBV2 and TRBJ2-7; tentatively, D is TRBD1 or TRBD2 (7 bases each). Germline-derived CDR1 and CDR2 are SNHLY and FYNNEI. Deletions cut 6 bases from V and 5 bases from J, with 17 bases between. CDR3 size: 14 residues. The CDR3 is CASSRQGGIDEQYF. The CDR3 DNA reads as TGTGCCAGCAGCCGACAGGGAGGGATCGACGAGCAGTACTTC. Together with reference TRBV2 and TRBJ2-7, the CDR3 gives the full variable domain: EPEVTQTPSHQVTQMGQEVILRCVPISNHLYFYWYRQILGQKVEFLVSFYNNEISEKSEIFDDQFSVERPDGSNFTLKIRSTKLEDSAMYFCASSRQGGIDEQYFGPGTRLTVT.

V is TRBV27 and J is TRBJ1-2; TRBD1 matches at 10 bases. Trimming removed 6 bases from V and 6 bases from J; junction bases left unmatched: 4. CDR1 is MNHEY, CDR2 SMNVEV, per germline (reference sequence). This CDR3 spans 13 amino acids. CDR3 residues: CASSYGQGDGYTF. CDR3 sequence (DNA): TGTGCCAGCAGCTATGGACAGGGGGATGGCTACACCTTC.

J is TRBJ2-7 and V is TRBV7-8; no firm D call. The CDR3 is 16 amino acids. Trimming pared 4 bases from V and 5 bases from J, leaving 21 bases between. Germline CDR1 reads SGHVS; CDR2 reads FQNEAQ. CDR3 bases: TGTGCCAGCAGCTCAGGTGGTTGGGTAACCCGGCACGAGCAGTACTTC. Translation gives CASSSGGWVTRHEQYF.

The CDR3 sequence: CASSGTGENYGYTF. The CDR3 DNA reads as TGCGCCAGCAGTGGGACAGGGGAGAACTATGGCTACACCTTC. The V and J genes are TRBV10-2 and TRBJ1-2, with 9 positions matching TRBD1. This CDR3 comprises 14 residues. J lost 2 bases, V lost 4 bases, and 2 bases had no gene match. CDR1 is WSHSY and CDR2 is SAAADI in the germline V gene.

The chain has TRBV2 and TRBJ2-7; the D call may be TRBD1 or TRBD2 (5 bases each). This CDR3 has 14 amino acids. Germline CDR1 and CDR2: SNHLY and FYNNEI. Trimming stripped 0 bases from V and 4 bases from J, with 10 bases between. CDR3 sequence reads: CASSEALGGYEQYF. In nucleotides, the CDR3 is TGTGCCAGCAGTGAAGCGCTTGGGGGTTACGAGCAGTACTTC.